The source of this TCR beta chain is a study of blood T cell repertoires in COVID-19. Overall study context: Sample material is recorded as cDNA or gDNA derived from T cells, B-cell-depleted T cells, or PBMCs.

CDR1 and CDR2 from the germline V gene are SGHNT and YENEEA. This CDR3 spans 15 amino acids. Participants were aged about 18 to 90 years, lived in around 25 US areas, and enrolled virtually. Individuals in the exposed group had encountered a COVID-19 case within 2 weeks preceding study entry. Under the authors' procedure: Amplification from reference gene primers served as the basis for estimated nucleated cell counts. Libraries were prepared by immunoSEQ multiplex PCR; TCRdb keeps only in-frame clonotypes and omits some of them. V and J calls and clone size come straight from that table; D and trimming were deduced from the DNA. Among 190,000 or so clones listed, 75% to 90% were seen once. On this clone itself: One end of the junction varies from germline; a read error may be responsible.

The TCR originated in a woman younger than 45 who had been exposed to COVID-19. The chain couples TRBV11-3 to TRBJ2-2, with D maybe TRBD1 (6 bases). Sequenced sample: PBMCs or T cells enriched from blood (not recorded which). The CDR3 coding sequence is TGTGCCAGCAGTTTAGATCAAGGACAGACCGGGGAGCTGTTTTTT. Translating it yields CASSLDQGQTGELFF. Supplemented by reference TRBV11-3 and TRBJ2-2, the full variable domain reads EAGVVQSPRYKIIEKKQPVAFWCNPISGHNTLYWYLQNLGQGPELLIRYENEEAVDDSQLPKDRFSAERLKGVDSTLKIQPAELGDSAVYLCASSLDQGQTGELFFGEGSRLTVL.